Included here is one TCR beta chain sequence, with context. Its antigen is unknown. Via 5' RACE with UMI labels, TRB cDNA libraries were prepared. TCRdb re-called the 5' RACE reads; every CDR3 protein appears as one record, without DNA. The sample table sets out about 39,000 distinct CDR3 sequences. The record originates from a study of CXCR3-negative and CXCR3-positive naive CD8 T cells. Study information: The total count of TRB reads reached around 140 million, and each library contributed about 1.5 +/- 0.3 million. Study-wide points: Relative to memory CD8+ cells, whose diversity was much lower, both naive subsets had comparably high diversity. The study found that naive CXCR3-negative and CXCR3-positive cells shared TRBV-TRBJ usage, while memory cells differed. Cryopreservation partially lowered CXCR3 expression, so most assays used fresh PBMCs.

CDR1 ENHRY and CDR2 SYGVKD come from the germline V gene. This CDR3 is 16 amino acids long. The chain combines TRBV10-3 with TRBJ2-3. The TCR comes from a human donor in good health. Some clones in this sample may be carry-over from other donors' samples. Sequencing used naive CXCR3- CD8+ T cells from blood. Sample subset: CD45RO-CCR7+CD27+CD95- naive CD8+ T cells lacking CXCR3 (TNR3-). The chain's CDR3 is CAISESKAAHTDTQYF.